This T cell receptor beta chain was sequenced in a study of T cells in Graves' hyperthyroidism and ophthalmopathy. Absence of ophthalmopathy progression within 18 months defined stable Graves' hyperthyroidism. Patients aged 18 to 65 with hyperthyroidism were newly diagnosed, with duration under 2 months. The study excluded patients with uncontrolled infection, other autoimmune disease, pregnancy or lactation. This clonotype came up a few times. Its antigen remains unknown. Amplified TCR beta CDR3 regions derived from RNA transcripts. Carried out on the TCR CDR3, a first-round RT-PCR used the HTBI primer set. Each CDR3 protein is one row after TCRdb ran MiXCR on the multiplex PCR reads. The sample lists roughly 580,000 distinct CDR3 sequences, 46% seen once, with 8% to 8.5% in the top ten. The CDR3 has 13 residues. V was pared by 8 bases and J by 2 bases, with 12 bases between. Study results and caveats: Most thyroid-expanded clonotypes above 0.001 were also found in blood.

This sequence joins TRBV12-3 or TRBV12-4 and TRBJ2-5; D not resolved. Input material: peripheral blood or thyroid tissue (not recorded which). The TCR comes from a woman aged 18-29 years with Graves' hyperthyroidism. CDR3 bases: TGTGCCAGCTTGACCCTTGGACAAGAGACCCAGTACTTC. Amino acid sequence: CASLTLGQETQYF.